The next 21 T cell receptor beta chains were all read from a single sample in a study of blood T cell repertoires in COVID-19. Profiling relied on immunoSEQ multiplex PCR, and the TCRdb table lists in-frame clones only, not all of them. The sample comprises around 200,000 clones, approximately 87% of which are singletons, and around 20% rests with the top ten. The sequenced sample was peripheral blood. The receptors were gathered from a man in his 70s with active or convalescent COVID-19.

The chain combines TRBV7-9 with TRBJ1-2; D remains unclear. Per the germline V gene, CDR1 is SEHNR and CDR2 is FQNEAQ (reference sequence). V was trimmed by 1 base and J by 4 bases, leaving 7 bases between them. The CDR3 extends over 13 amino acids. CDR3 sequence reads: CASSLGQFYGYTF. The CDR3 coding sequence is TGTGCCAGCAGCTTAGGACAATTCTATGGCTACACCTTC. Using reference TRBV7-9 and TRBJ1-2 for the parts outside the CDR3, the full variable domain is DTGVSQNPRHKITKRGQNVTFRCDPISEHNRLYWYRQTLGQGPEFLTYFQNEAQLEKSRLLSDRFSAERPKGSFSTLEIQRTEQGDSAMYLCASSLGQFYGYTFGSGTRLTVV.

This clone was counted between two and nine times. V usage is TRBV29-1 and J usage is TRBJ2-1; the match to TRBD2 covers 9 bases. This CDR3 region has 14 residues. The germline V gene has CDR1 SQVTM and CDR2 ANQGSEA. V was clipped by 5 bases and J by 1 base; unmatched bases: 3. The CDR3 region has the DNA TGCAGCGTTCTCCTAGCGGGATCCTACAATGAGCAGTTCTTC. Translation gives CSVLLAGSYNEQFF.

This chain uses TRBV9 with TRBJ1-3, with D possibly matching TRBD1 (6 bases). Germline-derived CDR1 and CDR2 are SGDLS and YYNGEE. The germline V and J ends were trimmed by 2 bases and 2 bases, with 11 bases remaining between them. The CDR3 has 15 residues. CDR3 region: CASSVGAGAGNTIYF. The CDR3 nucleotides read TGTGCCAGCAGCGTGGGGGCTGGTGCTGGAAACACCATATATTTT.

V gene TRBV24-1 combines with J gene TRBJ2-1, with 7 positions matching TRBD2. The CDR3 loop spans 15 amino acids. The germline gives CDR1 KGHDR, CDR2 SFDVKD. The ends lost 5 bases at V and 5 bases at J; junction bases unmatched: 8. The CDR3 coding sequence is TGTGCCACCAGTGGTTGGGGGGAGGGGAACAATGAGCAGTTCTTC. This encodes CATSGWGEGNNEQFF.

This clone showed up just once. The chain links TRBV9 to TRBJ2-2; 8 bases agree with TRBD1. CDR1 and CDR2 from the germline V gene are SGDLS and YYNGEE. Trimming at V came to 5 bases and at J to 3 bases, leaving 6 bases not matched to a gene. The CDR3 length is 15 residues. CDR3 DNA sequence: TGTGCCAGCAGTGGGAGGACAGGGTACACCGGGGAGCTGTTTTTT. Translating gives CASSGRTGYTGELFF.

The sample holds one count of this clone. The chain uses TRBV2 and TRBJ1-1; the D gene is possibly TRBD1 (5 bases). The CDR3 is 12 amino acids. Germline CDR1 is SNHLY and CDR2 is FYNNEI. Trimming stripped 4 bases from V and 11 bases from J, with 14 bases between. The CDR3 sequence: CASSVGHLRAFF. The CDR3 nucleotides are TGTGCCAGCAGTGTGGGGCATCTACGGGCTTTCTTT.

This clone was observed a single time. The chain employs TRBV19 and TRBJ1-2; D possibly corresponds to TRBD1 (6 bases). This CDR3 has 15 amino acids. CDR1 and CDR2 from the germline V gene are LNHDA and SQIVND (reference sequence). With 4 bases removed from V and 2 bases from J, the gap between germline ends came to 14 bases. The CDR3 nucleotides read TGTGCCAGTAGTACGTCACAGGGCAGAAACTATGGCTACACCTTC. Translation: CASSTSQGRNYGYTF.

The J gene is TRBJ1-1, the V gene TRBV11-2; 7 positions agree with TRBD1. Germline assignment: CDR1 SGHAT and CDR2 FQNNGV. V lost 2 bases, J lost 3 bases, and 0 bases stayed unmatched. The CDR3 totals 13 residues. CDR3 in DNA: TGTGCCAGCAGCTTAACAGGGGACACTGAAGCTTTCTTT. This codes for CASSLTGDTEAFF.

The V and J genes are TRBV30 and TRBJ2-7; possibly TRBD2 for D (5 bases). V gave up 4 bases and J gave up 0 bases, with 10 bases separating them. CDR1 and CDR2 (germline): GTSNPN, SVGIG (reference sequence). The CDR3 is 13 residues long. The CDR3 DNA reads TGTGCCTGGAACTATGGGAGCTCCTACGAGCAGTACTTC. Amino acid sequence: CAWNYGSSYEQYF.

The chain employs TRBV5-1 and TRBJ1-2; 8 nucleotides agree with TRBD1. J lost 6 bases, V lost 2 bases, and 9 bases had no gene match. Per the germline V gene, CDR1 is SGHRS and CDR2 is YFSETQ. This CDR3 comprises 15 residues. The CDR3 here is CASSFFGQGQDGYTF. CDR3 sequence (DNA): TGCGCCAGCAGCTTCTTTGGACAGGGACAGGATGGCTACACCTTC.

The genes are TRBV3-1 (or the pseudogene TRBV3-2) and TRBJ2-5; the match to TRBD1 covers 8 bases. Per the germline V gene, CDR1 is LGHDT and CDR2 is YNNKEL (reference sequence). The CDR3 consists of 16 residues. With 6 bases clipped from V and 4 bases from J, the junction kept 13 bases outside the gene matches. For the CDR3, the DNA is TGTGCCAGCAGAACAATTCTTCAGGGGGCCGGAGAGACCCAGTACTTC. It codes for CASRTILQGAGETQYF.

The chain is built from TRBV18 and TRBJ1-6, with D maybe TRBD1 (5 bases). CDR3 length equals 18 residues. CDR1 is KGHSH and CDR2 is LQKENI in the germline V gene. Trimming cost V 2 bases and J 2 bases, with 16 bases left between them. Here the CDR3 DNA reads TGTGCCAGCTCACCAGAGGGGACCCAGCGGGCCTATAATTCACCCCTCCACTTT. Residues: CASSPEGTQRAYNSPLHF.

This rearrangement joins TRBV19 to TRBJ1-2, with D unclear. The CDR3 length is 14 residues. Germline V gene lookup returns CDR1 LNHDA and CDR2 SQIVND (reference sequence). V was pared by 9 bases and J by 4 bases, with 18 bases between. Here the CDR3 reads CASQKEGWSYGYTF. The CDR3 DNA reads TGTGCCAGCCAAAAGGAGGGATGGAGCTATGGCTACACCTTC.

A few counts support this clone. The rearrangement joins TRBV7-2 to TRBJ1-5; D unclear. CDR3 size: 15 residues. The germline CDR1 and CDR2 sequences are SGHTA and FQGNSA. Trimming removed 2 bases at V and 4 bases at J, with 12 bases between. CDR3 sequence: CASSLSWAENQPQHF. The CDR3 DNA reads TGTGCCAGCAGCTTAAGCTGGGCCGAGAATCAGCCCCAGCATTTT.

The chain carries TRBV9 and TRBJ1-4, with a possible D match to TRBD1 (5 bases). The germline CDR1 and CDR2 sequences are SGDLS and YYNGEE. There are 16 residues in the CDR3. Between the trimmed V and J ends, which lost 0 bases and 5 bases, there was a span of 14 bases. For the CDR3, the DNA is TGTGCCAGCAGCGTAGAAGGAGCAGGGCCCAATGAAAAACTGTTTTTT. Amino acid sequence: CASSVEGAGPNEKLFF.

This clone has just a few counts. The chain's CDR3 is CASSPGGGAGRNQPQHF. DNA for the CDR3: TGCGCCAGCAGCCCCGGCGGGGGGGCAGGGCGGAATCAGCCCCAGCATTTT. J is TRBJ1-5 and V is TRBV4-1; perhaps TRBD1 as D (6 bases). The V gene lost 4 bases and the J gene lost 4 bases, with 20 bases spanning the gap. CDR1 is MGHRA, CDR2 YSYEKL, per germline. The CDR3 spans 17 residues.

The chain has TRBV18 and TRBJ1-1; TRBD1 matches 10 bases. V lost 5 bases, J lost 2 bases, and 8 bases stayed unmatched. The germline CDR1 and CDR2 sequences are KGHSH and LQKENI. The CDR3 spans 16 residues. CDR3 sequence reads: CASSIGQGGKNTEAFF. The DNA of the CDR3 is TGTGCCAGCTCAATCGGACAGGGGGGAAAAAACACTGAAGCTTTCTTT.

The rearrangement joins TRBV19 to TRBJ1-5, with 7 bases that match TRBD1. Looked up from germline, CDR1 is LNHDA and CDR2 is SQIVND (reference sequence). The V gene end was trimmed by 7 bases and the J gene end by 9 bases; junction bases not matched to a gene: 15. The CDR3 consists of 15 residues. The CDR3 nucleotides read TGTGCCAGTACCCCCTCAGGGGGTTTTGGAGGGCCCCAGCATTTT. Translating gives CASTPSGGFGGPQHF.

Only one count was recorded for this clone. CDR3 residues: CASSLGSAGYQPQHF. In DNA form, the CDR3 reads TGTGCCAGCAGTTTGGGCTCAGCTGGGTATCAGCCCCAGCATTTT. The chain is built from TRBV28 and TRBJ1-5, with no clear D. The CDR3 spans 15 residues. Germline V gives CDR1 MDHEN, CDR2 SYDVKM. V was clipped by 3 bases and J by 5 bases, with 14 bases between them.

This chain uses TRBV6-6 with TRBJ2-2, with 8 bases identical to TRBD2. V dropped 5 bases and J dropped 5; count of bases not matched to a gene: 13. CDR1 and CDR2 (germline): MNHNY, SVGAGI (reference sequence). This CDR3 has 17 amino acids. CDR3 sequence reads: CASSRMGGAGETGELFF. The CDR3 nucleotides read TGTGCCAGCAGTCGCATGGGGGGAGCGGGGGAGACCGGGGAGCTGTTTTTT.

This chain joins TRBV5-1 and TRBJ2-2; D is ambiguous. V was shortened by 5 bases and J by 3 bases, with 11 bases between the two germline ends. The CDR3 covers 14 residues. Germline V gene lookup returns CDR1 SGHRS and CDR2 YFSETQ. In DNA, the CDR3 is TGCGCCAGCAGTGCCCTAGGTTACACCGGGGAGCTGTTTTTT. As protein: CASSALGYTGELFF.